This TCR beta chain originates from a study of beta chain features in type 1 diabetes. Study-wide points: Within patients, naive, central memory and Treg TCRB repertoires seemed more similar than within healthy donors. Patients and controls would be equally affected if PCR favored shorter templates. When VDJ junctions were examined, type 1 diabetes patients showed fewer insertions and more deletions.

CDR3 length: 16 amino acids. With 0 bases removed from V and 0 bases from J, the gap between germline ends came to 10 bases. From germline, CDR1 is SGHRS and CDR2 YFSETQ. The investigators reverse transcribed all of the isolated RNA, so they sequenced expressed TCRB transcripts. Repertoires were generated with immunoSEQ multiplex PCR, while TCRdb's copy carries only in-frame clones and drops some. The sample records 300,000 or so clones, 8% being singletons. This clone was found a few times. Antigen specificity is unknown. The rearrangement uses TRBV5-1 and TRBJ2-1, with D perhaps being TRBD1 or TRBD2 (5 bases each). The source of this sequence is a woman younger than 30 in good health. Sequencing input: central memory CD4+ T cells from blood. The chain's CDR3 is CASSLGGRGSYNEQFF. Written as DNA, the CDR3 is TGCGCCAGCAGCTTGGGGGGACGAGGCTCCTACAATGAGCAGTTCTTC.